A selection of T cell receptor beta chains follows, all from one sample in a study of blood T cell repertoires in COVID-19. Profiled with immunoSEQ multiplex PCR; TCRdb holds only in-frame clones, not every one. The table records about 76,000 clones, approximately 86% of them present only once. Sequencing was done on a sample of peripheral blood. The receptors originated from a human donor in a cohort sampled during active COVID-19. CDR3s include the opening cysteine and the closing phenylalanine or tryptophan. The order of the fields is D gene, J gene, V gene, CDR3 length, CDR3 protein. D genes are given only for firm matches.

>TRBD2|TRBJ2-6|TRBV5-1|16
CASTSGGGSGANVLTF
>-|TRBJ2-7|TRBV5-1|14
CASSTTGLPYEQYF
>-|TRBJ1-6|TRBV7-3|13
CASSLRSGSPLHF
>TRBD1|TRBJ1-2|TRBV28|14
CASSPTGTGRGYTF
>-|TRBJ1-1|TRBV5-1|16
CASSLAPQRGNTEAFF
>TRBD1|TRBJ2-7|TRBV7-9|14
CAIEVTGTAYEQYF
>TRBD2|TRBJ2-3|TRBV6-2/TRBV6-3|15
CASSWGLAGTDTQYF
>-|TRBJ1-5|TRBV12-3/TRBV12-4|12
CASSPRDQPQHF
>TRBD2|TRBJ2-1|TRBV24-1|15
CATSDNSGGDDEQFF
>-|TRBJ2-2|TRBV7-2|16
CASSFHSGTNTGELFF
>TRBD1|TRBJ2-2|TRBV5-1|17
CASSSMMTGTRTGELFF
>-|TRBJ2-2|TRBV7-6|14
CASSLESSIGELFF
>TRBD2|TRBJ2-5|TRBV13|14
CASSVGTSAETQYF
>TRBD1|TRBJ1-1|TRBV11-3|16
CASSSSRDRGRTEAFF
>-|TRBJ2-2|TRBV9|15
CASRKGGPGAGELFF
>TRBD2|TRBJ2-1|TRBV28|12
CASAGGYNEQFF
>TRBD1|TRBJ2-7|TRBV4-1|14
CASSPGQGFYEQYF